The entry below describes one T cell receptor beta chain. This clone was observed a single time. There is no known antigen for this receptor. No quality values exist for individual bases; no much larger clone is one base distant. This sample stems from a study of blood T cell repertoires in COVID-19 (dated by TCRdb to 2018 to 2021). For the wider study: The collaborator samples originated in the United States, Italy and Spain and spanned the acute and convalescent phases of COVID-19. Where available, HLA class I and class II types were taken from metadata supplied by the sample provider and were not determined by assay-based typing. Sample metadata almost always included a de-identified subject ID, COVID-19 status, age in years and sex. The samples were drawn from the first 160 participants of the ongoing ImmuneRACE study and from about 1,200 subjects provided by 6 global collaborators. Subjects who had been exposed to COVID-19, were actively infected with it, or had recovered from it provided the deeply sampled blood TCRbeta repertoires that made up the dataset. The repertoires were made available in a free public database intended to serve as a resource for research on the immune response to SARS-CoV-2. The material from the prospective study consisted of cDNA or gDNA derived from T cells, B-cell-depleted T cells, or PBMCs.

Each collaborating institution followed its own protocols to collect whole blood in K2EDTA tubes. For TCRbeta analysis, collaborators shipped samples as frozen whole blood, isolated PBMCs, or DNA extracted from either of those sample types. The CDR3 starts with the cysteine, ends with the phenylalanine, and has 14 residues. Solely the CDR3 DNA is kept, with 42 bases framed from the first base. Reading the germline V gene gives CDR1 SNHLY and CDR2 FYNNEI. The junction carries 10 bases between V and J, which are trimmed by 5 bases and 0 bases respectively. The immunoSEQ Assay, a bias-controlled multiplex PCR, was used to amplify TCRbeta CDR3 regions from genomic DNA. The authors' analysis ran thus. The number of nucleated cells in each sample was estimated by amplification of reference gene primers within the assay. To quantify the absolute abundance of each unique TCRbeta CDR3 rearrangement, sequence reads were collapsed and filtered. Productive Simpson clonality was computed per sample as the square root of Simpson's diversity index over productive rearrangements. In TCRdb, the immuneACCESS table is reduced to in-frame sequences with V and J assigned. These tables do not hold every clone; where another copy was compared, an unresolved V gene accounts for under half, and the others remain unexplained. Clone size and V and J calls were adopted from that table, with D and trimming inferred from the DNA. The sample table lists 70,000 to 95,000 clones, around four fifths of them with a count of one. In total, the top ten clones hold less than 15% of the sample.

General study outcomes and caveats: Clinical and demographic metadata were provided uncurated, with the amount varying by source and participant.

The chain is made from TRBV2 and TRBJ1-1, with the D gene call left open. The receptor was derived from a human donor in a cohort sampled during active COVID-19. The sample comprised peripheral blood. The encoded CDR3 is CASSYVSMNTEAFF. The DNA is as follows: TGTGCCAGCAGTTATGTCAGTATGAACACTGAAGCTTTCTTT. The full variable domain, with segments outside the CDR3 supplied by the reference TRBV2 and TRBJ1-1 proteins, appears as EPEVTQTPSHQVTQMGQEVILRCVPISNHLYFYWYRQILGQKVEFLVSFYNNEISEKSEIFDDQFSVERPDGSNFTLKIRSTKLEDSAMYFCASSYVSMNTEAFFGQGTRLTVV.